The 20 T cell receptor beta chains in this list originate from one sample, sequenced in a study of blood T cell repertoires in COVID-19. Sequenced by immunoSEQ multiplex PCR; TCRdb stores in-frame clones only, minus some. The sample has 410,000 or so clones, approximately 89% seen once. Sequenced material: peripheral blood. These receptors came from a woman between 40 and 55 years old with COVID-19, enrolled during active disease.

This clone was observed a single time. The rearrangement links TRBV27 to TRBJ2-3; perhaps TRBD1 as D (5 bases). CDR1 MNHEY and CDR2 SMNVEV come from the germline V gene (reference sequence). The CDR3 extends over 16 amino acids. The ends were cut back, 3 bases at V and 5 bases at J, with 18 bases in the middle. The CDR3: CASSFTQVVGRDTQYF. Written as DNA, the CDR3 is TGTGCCAGCAGTTTCACACAGGTAGTAGGCAGAGATACGCAGTATTTT.

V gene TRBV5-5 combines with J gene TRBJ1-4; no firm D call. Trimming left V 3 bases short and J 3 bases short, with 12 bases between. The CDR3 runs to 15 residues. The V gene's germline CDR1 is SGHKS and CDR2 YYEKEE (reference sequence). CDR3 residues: CASSSTTASNEKLFF. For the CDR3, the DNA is TGTGCCAGCAGCTCCACCACAGCATCTAATGAAAAACTGTTTTTT.

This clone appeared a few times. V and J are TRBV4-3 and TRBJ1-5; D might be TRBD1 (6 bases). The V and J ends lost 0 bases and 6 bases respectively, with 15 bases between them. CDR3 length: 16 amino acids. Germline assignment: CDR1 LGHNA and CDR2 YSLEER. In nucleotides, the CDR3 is TGCGCCAGCAGCCAAGATCACGAACAGGGTCGTCAGCCCCAGCATTTT. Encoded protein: CASSQDHEQGRQPQHF.

The CDR3 here is CASSVYRGASEAFF. In nucleotides, the CDR3 is TGTGCCAGCAGCGTATACAGGGGGGCAAGTGAAGCTTTCTTT. V gene TRBV5-8 combines with J gene TRBJ1-1; 8 bases are shared with TRBD1. Germline lookup yields CDR1 SGHTS and CDR2 YDEGEE. Germline trimming cut 4 bases from V and 7 bases from J; bases unmatched to any gene: 9. CDR3 length equals 14 residues.

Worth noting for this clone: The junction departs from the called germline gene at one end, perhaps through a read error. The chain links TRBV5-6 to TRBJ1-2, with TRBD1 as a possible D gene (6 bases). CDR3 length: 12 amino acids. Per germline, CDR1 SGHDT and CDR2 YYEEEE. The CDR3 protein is CASSLGQRPSPF. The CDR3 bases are TGTGCCAGCAGCCTTGGACAGAGACCGTCCCCCTTC.

CDR3 residues: CASSPNQAYEQYF. DNA of the CDR3: TGTGCCAGCAGCCCCAACCAGGCCTACGAGCAGTACTTC. The chain uses TRBV7-2 and TRBJ2-7; no clear D gene. This CDR3 has 13 amino acids. The germline V gene encodes CDR1 SGHTA and CDR2 FQGNSA. Trimming took off 5 bases at V and 2 bases at J, with 10 bases between the two ends.

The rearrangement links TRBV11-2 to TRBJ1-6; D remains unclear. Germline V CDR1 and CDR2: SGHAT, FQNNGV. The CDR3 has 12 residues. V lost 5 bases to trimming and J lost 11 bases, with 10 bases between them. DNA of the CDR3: TGTGCCAGCAGCGGAGGGCATGCACCCCTCCACTTT. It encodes CASSGGHAPLHF.

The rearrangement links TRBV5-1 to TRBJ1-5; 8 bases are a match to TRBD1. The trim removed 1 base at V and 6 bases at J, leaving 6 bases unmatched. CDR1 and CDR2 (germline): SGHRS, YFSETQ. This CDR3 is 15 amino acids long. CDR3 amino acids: CASSLTGGTLQPQHF. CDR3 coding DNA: TGCGCCAGCAGCTTGACAGGGGGTACCCTTCAGCCCCAGCATTTT.

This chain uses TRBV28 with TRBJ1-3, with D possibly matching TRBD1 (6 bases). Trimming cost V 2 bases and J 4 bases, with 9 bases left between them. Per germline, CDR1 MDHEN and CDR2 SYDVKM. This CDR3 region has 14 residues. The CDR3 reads CASSLQGTGNTIYF. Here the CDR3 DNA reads TGTGCCAGCAGTTTACAGGGGACGGGAAACACCATATATTTT.

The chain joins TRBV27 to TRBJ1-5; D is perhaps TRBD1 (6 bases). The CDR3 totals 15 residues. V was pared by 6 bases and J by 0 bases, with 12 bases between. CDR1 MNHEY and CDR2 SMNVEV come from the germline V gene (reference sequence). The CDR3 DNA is TGTGCCAGCAGAAGAGGACAGAATAGCAATCAGCCCCAGCATTTT. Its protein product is CASRRGQNSNQPQHF.

The CDR3 here is CASSLGVIMNTEAFF. CDR3 bases: TGTGCCAGCAGCTTGGGCGTGATCATGAACACTGAAGCTTTCTTT. This sequence joins TRBV5-4 and TRBJ1-1, with no clear D. Germline V gene lookup returns CDR1 SGHNT and CDR2 YYREEE (reference sequence). Trimming removed 0 bases at V and 0 bases at J, with 9 bases between. This CDR3 comprises 15 residues.

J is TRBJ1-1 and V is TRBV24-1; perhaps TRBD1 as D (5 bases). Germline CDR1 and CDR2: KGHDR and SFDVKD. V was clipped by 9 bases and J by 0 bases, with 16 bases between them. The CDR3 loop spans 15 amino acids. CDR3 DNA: TGTGCCACCCTGGACATGGGGATTGTGAACACTGAAGCTTTCTTT. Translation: CATLDMGIVNTEAFF.

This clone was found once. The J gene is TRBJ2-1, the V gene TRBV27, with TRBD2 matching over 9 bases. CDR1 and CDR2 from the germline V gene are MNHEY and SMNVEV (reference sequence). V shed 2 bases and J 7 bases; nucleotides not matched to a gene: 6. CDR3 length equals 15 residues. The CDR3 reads CASSLIGLARNEQFF. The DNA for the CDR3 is TGTGCCAGCAGTTTAATCGGACTAGCGAGGAATGAGCAGTTCTTC.

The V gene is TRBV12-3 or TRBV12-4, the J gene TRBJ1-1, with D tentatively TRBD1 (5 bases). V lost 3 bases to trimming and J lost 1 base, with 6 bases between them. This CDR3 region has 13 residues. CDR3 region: CASSFQGNTEAFF. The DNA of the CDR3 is TGTGCCAGCAGTTTTCAGGGGAACACTGAAGCTTTCTTT.

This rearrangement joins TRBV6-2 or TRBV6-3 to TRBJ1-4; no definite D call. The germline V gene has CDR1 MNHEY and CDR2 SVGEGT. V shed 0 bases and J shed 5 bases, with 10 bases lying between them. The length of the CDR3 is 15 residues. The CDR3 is CASSYSSGGNEKLFF. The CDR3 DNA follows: TGTGCCAGCAGTTACTCGTCGGGAGGGAATGAAAAACTGTTTTTT.

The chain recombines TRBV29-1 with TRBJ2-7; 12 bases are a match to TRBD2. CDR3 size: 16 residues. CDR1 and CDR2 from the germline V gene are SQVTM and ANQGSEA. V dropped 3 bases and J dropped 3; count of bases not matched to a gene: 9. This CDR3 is CSVDGGLAGYLYEQYF. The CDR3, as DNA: TGCAGCGTTGACGGAGGACTAGCGGGATACCTCTACGAGCAGTACTTC.

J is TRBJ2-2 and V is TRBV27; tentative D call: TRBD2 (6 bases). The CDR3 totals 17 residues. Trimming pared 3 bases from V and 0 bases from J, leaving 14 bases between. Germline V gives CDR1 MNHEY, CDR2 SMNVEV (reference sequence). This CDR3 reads CASSFAPGDPNTGELFF. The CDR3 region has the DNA TGTGCCAGCAGTTTTGCCCCGGGGGATCCGAACACCGGGGAGCTGTTTTTT.

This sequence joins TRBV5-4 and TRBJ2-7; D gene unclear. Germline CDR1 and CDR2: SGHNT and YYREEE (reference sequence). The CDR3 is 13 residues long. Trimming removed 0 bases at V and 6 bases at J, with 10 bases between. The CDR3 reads CASSLGAYAEQYF. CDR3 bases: TGTGCCAGCAGCTTGGGGGCGTACGCCGAGCAGTACTTC. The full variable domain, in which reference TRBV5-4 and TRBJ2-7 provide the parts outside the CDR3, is ETGVTQSPTHLIKTRGQQVTLRCSSQSGHNTVSWYQQALGQGPQFIFQYYREEENGRGNFPPRFSGLQFPNYSSELNVNALELDDSALYLCASSLGAYAEQYFGPGTRLTVT.

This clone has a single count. The CDR3 coding sequence is TGTGCCAGCAGCCCCCCGGGACAGGTTAATAATCAGCCCCAGCATTTT. It codes for CASSPPGQVNNQPQHF. The chain has TRBV6-6 and TRBJ1-5; 8 bases align to TRBD1. The CDR3 length is 16 residues. Germline V gene lookup returns CDR1 MNHNY and CDR2 SVGAGI (reference sequence). The V and J ends lost 6 bases and 4 bases, in that order; junction bases with no gene match: 11.

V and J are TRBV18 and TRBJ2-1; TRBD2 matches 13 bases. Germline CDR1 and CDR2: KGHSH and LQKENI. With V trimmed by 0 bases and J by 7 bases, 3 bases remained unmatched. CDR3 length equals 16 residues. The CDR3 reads CASSPPGLAGSNEQFF. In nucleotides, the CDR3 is TGTGCCAGCTCACCACCGGGACTAGCGGGGTCGAATGAGCAGTTCTTC.